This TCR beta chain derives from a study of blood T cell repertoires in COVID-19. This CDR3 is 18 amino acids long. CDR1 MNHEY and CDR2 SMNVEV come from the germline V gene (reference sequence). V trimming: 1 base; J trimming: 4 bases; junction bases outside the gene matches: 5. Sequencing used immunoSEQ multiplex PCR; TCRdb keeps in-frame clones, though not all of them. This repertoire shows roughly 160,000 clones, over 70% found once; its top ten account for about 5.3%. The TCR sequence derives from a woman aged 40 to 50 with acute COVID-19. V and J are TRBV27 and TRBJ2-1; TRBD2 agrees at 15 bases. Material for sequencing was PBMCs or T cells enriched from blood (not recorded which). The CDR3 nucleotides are TGTGCCAGCAGTTTATTAGGACTAGCGGGAGGGAATTACAATGAGCAGTTCTTC. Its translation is CASSLLGLAGGNYNEQFF.